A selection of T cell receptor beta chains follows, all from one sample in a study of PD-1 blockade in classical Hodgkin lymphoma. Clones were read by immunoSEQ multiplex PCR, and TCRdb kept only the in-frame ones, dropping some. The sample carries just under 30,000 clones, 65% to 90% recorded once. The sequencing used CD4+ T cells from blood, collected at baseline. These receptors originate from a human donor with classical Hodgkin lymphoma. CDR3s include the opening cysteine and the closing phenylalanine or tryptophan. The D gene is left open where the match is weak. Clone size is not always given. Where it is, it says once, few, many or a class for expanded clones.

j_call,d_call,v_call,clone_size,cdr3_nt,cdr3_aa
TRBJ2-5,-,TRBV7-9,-,TGTGCCAGCAGCCGGGGAGCGTCTCCCTTTAACCAAGAGACCCAGTACTTC,CASSRGASPFNQETQYF
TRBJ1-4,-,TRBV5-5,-,TGTGCCAGCAGCCGGCCTCCAACTAATGAAAAACTGTTTTTT,CASSRPPTNEKLFF
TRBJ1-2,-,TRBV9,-,TGTGCCAGCAGCGCCCTGGACGGTTATGGCTACACCTTC,CASSALDGYGYTF
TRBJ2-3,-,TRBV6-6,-,TGTGCCAGCATACGGGGCAGGGGAGCAGATACGCAGTATTTT,CASIRGRGADTQYF
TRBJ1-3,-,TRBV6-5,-,TGTGCCAGCAGTTATGCGGGAGGTGCTGGAAACACCATATATTTT,CASSYAGGAGNTIYF
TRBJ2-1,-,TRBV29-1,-,TGCAGCGTCGAAAAGGGCCTGTCCTACAATGAGCAGTTCTTC,CSVEKGLSYNEQFF
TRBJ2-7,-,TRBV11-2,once,TGTGCCAGCAGCCAAAGAAAGAGCTACGAGCAGTACTTC,CASSQRKSYEQYF
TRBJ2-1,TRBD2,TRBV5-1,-,TGCGCCAGCAGCCTACGGACTAGCGGGACTGTGGATGAGCAGTTCTTC,CASSLRTSGTVDEQFF
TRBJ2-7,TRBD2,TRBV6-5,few,TGTGCCAGCAGTTCAAACGGGGGGGAGCAGTACTTC,CASSSNGGEQYF
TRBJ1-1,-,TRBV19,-,TGTGCCAGTAGTGTCGGGACTCTAAACACTGAAGCTTTCTTT,CASSVGTLNTEAFF
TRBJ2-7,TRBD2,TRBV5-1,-,TGCGCCAGCAGCCCGGGGGGAGCCTCGGACGAGCAGTACTTC,CASSPGGASDEQYF
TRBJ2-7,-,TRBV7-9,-,TGTGCCAGCAGCTTAGGGACTAACTCCTACGAGCAGTACTTC,CASSLGTNSYEQYF
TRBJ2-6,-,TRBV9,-,TGTGCCAGCAGCGGGCTTTGGGGGGCCAACGTCCTGACTTTC,CASSGLWGANVLTF
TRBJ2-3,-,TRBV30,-,TGTGCCTGGAGTGTAGCAATTCCCGGGAATACGCAGTATTTT,CAWSVAIPGNTQYF
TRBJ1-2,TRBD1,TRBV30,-,TGTGCCTGGAGTGTTGACCGGACAGGCCCATCCTATGGCTACACCTTC,CAWSVDRTGPSYGYTF
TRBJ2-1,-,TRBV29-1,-,TGCAGCGTTGAAGATCGGGGCGACAATGAGCAGTTCTTC,CSVEDRGDNEQFF
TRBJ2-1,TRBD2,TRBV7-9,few,TGTGCCAGCAGTCCCAGGACTAGCGGAGACAATGAGCAGTTCTTC,CASSPRTSGDNEQFF
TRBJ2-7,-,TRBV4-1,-,TGCGCCAGCAGCCAAGATCAATTAAGAGGGCCCTTCTCCTACGAGCAGTACTTC,CASSQDQLRGPFSYEQYF
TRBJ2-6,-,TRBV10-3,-,TGTGCCATCAAGGGGGAGTCTGGGGCCAACGTCCTGACTTTC,CAIKGESGANVLTF
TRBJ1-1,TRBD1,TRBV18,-,TGTGCCAGCTCACCACAGAGGTTCGGACAGGCGAACACTGAAGCTTTCTTT,CASSPQRFGQANTEAFF
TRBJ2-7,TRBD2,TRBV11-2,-,TGTGCCAGCAGCTTAAGAACTAGCGGGAGGAACGACGAGCAGTACTTC,CASSLRTSGRNDEQYF
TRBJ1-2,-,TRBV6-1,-,TGTGCCAGCAGTGAGCGTTCGGGGACTAAAACCTATGGCTACACCTTC,CASSERSGTKTYGYTF
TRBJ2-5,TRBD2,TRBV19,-,TGTGCCAGTAGTAGGGGACTAGCGGGAGAGACCCAGTACTTC,CASSRGLAGETQYF
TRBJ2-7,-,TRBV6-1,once,TGTGCCAGCACGGGCGGGACCTCTTACGAGCAGTACTTC,CASTGGTSYEQYF
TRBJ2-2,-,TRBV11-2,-,TGTGCCAGCAGCACCCTGGACGGCACCGGGGAGCTGTTTTTT,CASSTLDGTGELFF
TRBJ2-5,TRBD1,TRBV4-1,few,TGCGCCAGCAGCCGCACAGGGGACAGGCAGACCCAGTACTTC,CASSRTGDRQTQYF
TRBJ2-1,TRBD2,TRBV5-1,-,TGCGCCAGCAGCTTGGGGGTAGCGGGAGCTTTGAATGAGCAGTTCTTC,CASSLGVAGALNEQFF
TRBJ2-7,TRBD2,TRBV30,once,TGTGCCTCCCAAGGGAGGGACGGAATATACGAGCAGTACTTC,CASQGRDGIYEQYF
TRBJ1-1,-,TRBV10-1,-,TGCGCCAGCAGTGAGAACAGGGTAAACACTGAAGCTTTCTTT,CASSENRVNTEAFF
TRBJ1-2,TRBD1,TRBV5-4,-,TGTGCCAGCAGCTTGCCCGAGGGGACAGGGAAGGGCTACACCTTC,CASSLPEGTGKGYTF
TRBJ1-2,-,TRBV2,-,TGTGCCAGCATTTTGAGTGCAGGCAGCTATGGCTACACCTTC,CASILSAGSYGYTF
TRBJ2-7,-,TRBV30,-,TGTGCCTTCCGGGACGGAACCTACGAGCAGTACTTC,CAFRDGTYEQYF
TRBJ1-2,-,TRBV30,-,TGTGCCTGGAGTGAGGGATTCTATGGCTACACCTTC,CAWSEGFYGYTF
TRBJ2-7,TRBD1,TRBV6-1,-,TGTGCCAGCAGTCGGGACAGGGGGCGAGCCTACGAGCAGTACTTC,CASSRDRGRAYEQYF
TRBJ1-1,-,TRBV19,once,TGTGCCAGTATGCCAGGGAGGAACACTGAAGCTTTCTTT,CASMPGRNTEAFF
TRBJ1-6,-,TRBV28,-,TGTGCCAGCAGTTCACATTCACCCCTCCACTTT,CASSSHSPLHF
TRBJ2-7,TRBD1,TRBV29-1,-,TGCAGCGTTCTAAAACTAAGATACCCGGGACAGAGTTCCTACGAGCAGTACTTC,CSVLKLRYPGQSSYEQYF
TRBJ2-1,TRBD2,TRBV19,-,TGTGCCAGTAGTATCCTATTGACTAGCGGGCCTCGGGATGAGCAGTTCTTC,CASSILLTSGPRDEQFF
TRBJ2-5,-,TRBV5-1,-,TGCGCCAGCAGCTCGACAGGTCTGGCGGTCGAAACCCAGTACTTC,CASSSTGLAVETQYF
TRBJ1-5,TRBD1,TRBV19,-,TGTGCCAGTAGGCCGGGACAGGGGGCTAAGGGCAATCAGCCCCAGCATTTT,CASRPGQGAKGNQPQHF
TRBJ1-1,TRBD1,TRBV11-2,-,TGTGCCAGCAGCCGACAGGGTTTGTTTGAAGCTTTCTTT,CASSRQGLFEAFF
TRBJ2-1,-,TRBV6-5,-,TGTGCCAGCAGTTACATAGGACCCCCCCGGTTCTTC,CASSYIGPPRFF
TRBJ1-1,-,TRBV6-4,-,TGTGCCAGCAGTTCCCAACAGGGTTTGGGCACTGAAGCTTTCTTT,CASSSQQGLGTEAFF
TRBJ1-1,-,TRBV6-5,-,TGTGCCAGCAGTACCGCCGGGGGGGCTCCTGAAGCTTTCTTT,CASSTAGGAPEAFF
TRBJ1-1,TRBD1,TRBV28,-,TGTGCCACCTCGACAGGGCCCACTGAAGCTTTCTTT,CATSTGPTEAFF
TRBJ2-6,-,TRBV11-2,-,TGTGCCAGCAGCTTAGATGGGGGCCGACGGGACTCTGGGGCCAACGTCCTGACTTTC,CASSLDGGRRDSGANVLTF
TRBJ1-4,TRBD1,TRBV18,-,TGTGCCAGCTCACCAAACTCTTCACTCCGTACCGGACAGGGGGCTATGGGAAAACTGTTTTTT,CASSPNSSLRTGQGAMGKLFF
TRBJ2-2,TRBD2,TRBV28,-,TGTGCCAGCAGTTTTTCGCGCCCCCTTAGCGGGAGGGATAGAACGAACACCGGGGAGCTGTTTTTT,CASSFSRPLSGRDRTNTGELFF